These T cell receptor beta chains were read from a single sample in a study of blood T cell repertoires in COVID-19. The assay was immunoSEQ multiplex PCR, and TCRdb's table has in-frame clones only and misses some. The table has tens of thousands of clones, around 90% seen once. The sequenced sample was peripheral blood. The origin of the receptors is a man aged 50 or older with COVID-19, enrolled during active disease. Each CDR3 is given with its conserved first and last residue. The D gene is left open where the match is weak. A row's size may be missing; if present it is once, few, many or a size class.

v_call	clone_size	d_call	j_call	cdr3_aa	cdr3_nt
TRBV28	.	TRBD1	TRBJ1-6	CASSQPGTGDSPLHF	TGTGCCAGCAGCCAACCCGGGACAGGGGATTCACCCCTCCACTTT
TRBV2	once	TRBD2	TRBJ2-7	CASATSGSSYEQYF	TGTGCCAGTGCGACTAGCGGGAGCTCCTACGAGCAGTACTTC
TRBV15	.	TRBD1	TRBJ2-7	CATSRDLRGPYEQYF	TGTGCCACCAGCAGAGATCTTAGGGGGCCCTACGAGCAGTACTTC
TRBV5-5	.	.	TRBJ2-7	CASSSEMVGAYEQYF	TGTGCCAGCAGCTCTGAGATGGTCGGTGCCTACGAGCAGTACTTC
TRBV29-1	once	.	TRBJ1-1	CSAGEGDTEAFF	TGCAGCGCTGGGGAGGGGGACACTGAAGCTTTCTTT
TRBV28	.	TRBD2	TRBJ2-3	CASSLRLAGRSSTDTQYF	TGTGCCAGCAGTTTAAGACTAGCGGGCCGATCTAGCACAGATACGCAGTATTTT
TRBV10-3	.	.	TRBJ2-5	CAISESRAETQYF	TGTGCCATCAGTGAGTCGAGGGCAGAGACCCAGTACTTC
TRBV5-4	.	TRBD2	TRBJ2-2	CASGSGTSPTGELFF	TGTGCCAGCGGATCCGGGACTAGCCCCACCGGGGAGCTGTTTTTT
TRBV21-1	.	.	TRBJ1-3	CASSPSPEVRSSGNTIYF	TGTGCCAGCAGCCCCAGCCCGGAGGTGCGAAGCTCTGGAAACACCATATATTTT
TRBV28	.	.	TRBJ2-7	CASSLVDSTSYEQYF	TGTGCCAGCAGTTTGGTCGACAGTACGAGTTACGAGCAGTACTTC
TRBV27	once	TRBD1	TRBJ2-7	CASSFMPTQGDYEQYF	TGTGCCAGCAGTTTTATGCCGACGCAGGGGGACTACGAGCAGTACTTC
TRBV5-5	.	TRBD1	TRBJ1-3	CASSPQGYSGNTIYF	TGTGCCAGCAGCCCACAGGGGTACTCTGGAAACACCATATATTTT
TRBV5-1	.	TRBD2	TRBJ2-1	CASSFGLAGGRDEQFF	TGCGCCAGCAGCTTCGGACTAGCGGGAGGGAGGGATGAGCAGTTCTTC
TRBV7-9	.	.	TRBJ2-2	CASSLVLSTGELFF	TGTGCCAGCAGCTTAGTCCTAAGCACCGGGGAGCTGTTTTTT
TRBV11-2	.	TRBD2	TRBJ2-7	CASSPRLAGVLYEQYF	TGTGCCAGCAGCCCCCGACTAGCGGGAGTACTCTACGAGCAGTACTTC
TRBV4-1	once	.	TRBJ1-1	CASSPQGLNTEAFF	TGCGCCAGCAGCCCACAGGGCTTGAACACTGAAGCTTTCTTT
TRBV5-1	.	.	TRBJ2-7	CASSLIPSIYEQYF	TGCGCCAGCAGCTTGATTCCTAGTATCTACGAGCAGTACTTC
TRBV6-2/TRBV6-3	few	TRBD2	TRBJ2-7	CASTPARREGPNEQYF	TGTGCCAGCACCCCCGCGCGTCGGGAGGGCCCCAACGAGCAGTACTTC
TRBV2	.	.	TRBJ1-2	CASIPTISDYGYTF	TGTGCCAGCATCCCGACAATATCAGACTATGGCTACACCTTC
TRBV14	medium-sized	.	TRBJ2-7	CASSQSGPEQYF	TGTGCCAGCAGCCAAAGTGGGCCCGAGCAGTACTTC
TRBV5-5	.	TRBD2	TRBJ2-1	CASSPRLAGEGEQFF	TGTGCCAGCAGCCCCCGACTAGCGGGAGAGGGTGAGCAGTTCTTC
TRBV5-1	.	TRBD2	TRBJ2-3	CASSSGLAGGADTQYF	TGCGCCAGCAGCTCTGGACTAGCGGGAGGGGCAGATACGCAGTATTTT
TRBV7-9	.	.	TRBJ1-6	CASSLVEMSGSPLHF	TGTGCCAGCAGCTTAGTGGAGATGTCCGGTTCACCCCTCCACTTT
TRBV11-3	once	TRBD1	TRBJ1-2	CASSLDAGGSAYTF	TGTGCCAGCAGCTTAGATGCAGGGGGCTCAGCCTACACCTTC
TRBV4-2	.	TRBD1	TRBJ1-2	CASSPNGRGPRGYTF	TGTGCCAGCAGCCCGAATGGCAGGGGGCCCCGTGGCTACACCTTC
TRBV18	.	.	TRBJ2-5	CASSRTPRREETQYF	TGTGCCAGCTCACGCACCCCCCGCAGGGAAGAGACCCAGTACTTC
TRBV12-3/TRBV12-4	.	.	TRBJ1-2	CASSFNTNYGYTF	TGTGCCAGCAGTTTCAACACTAACTATGGCTACACCTTC
TRBV7-8	medium-sized	TRBD2	TRBJ2-7	CASSLGRLAGVHEQYF	TGTGCCAGCAGCTTAGGGCGTCTAGCGGGAGTCCACGAGCAGTACTTC
TRBV28	.	TRBD1	TRBJ1-2	CASSLGNQGAHHGYTF	TGTGCCAGCAGTTTGGGAAATCAGGGGGCGCATCATGGCTACACCTTC
TRBV3-1/TRBV3-2	.	TRBD2	TRBJ2-1	CASSQLAGDNEQFF	TGTGCCAGCAGCCAACTAGCGGGGGACAATGAGCAGTTCTTC
TRBV6-5	.	TRBD1	TRBJ1-1	CASSAPDRGTEAFF	TGTGCCAGCAGCGCACCGGACAGGGGGACTGAAGCTTTCTTT
TRBV9	.	TRBD1	TRBJ1-2	CASSPRTGRLGYGYTF	TGTGCCAGCAGCCCTAGGACAGGCCGTCTTGGCTATGGCTACACCTTC
TRBV30	.	.	TRBJ1-5	CACETGLNQPQHF	TGTGCCTGCGAGACAGGATTAAATCAGCCCCAGCATTTT
TRBV30	.	TRBD2	TRBJ2-1	CAWNRGLTDEQFF	TGTGCCTGGAATAGGGGACTAACCGATGAGCAGTTCTTC
TRBV27	.	.	TRBJ2-1	CASSLFPLATSSYNEQFF	TGTGCCAGCAGTTTATTCCCTCTAGCGACGAGCTCCTACAATGAGCAGTTCTTC
TRBV20-1	.	TRBD1	TRBJ1-5	CSASGTGDTRGNQPQHF	TGCAGTGCTAGTGGGACAGGGGACACCCGTGGCAATCAGCCCCAGCATTTT
TRBV7-6	.	TRBD1	TRBJ2-1	CASSRLNTDRAAEQFF	TGTGCCAGCAGCCGTTTAAATACGGACAGGGCTGCTGAGCAGTTCTTC
TRBV10-3	.	TRBD1	TRBJ2-7	CATSGTAYEQYF	TGTGCCACCTCGGGGACAGCCTACGAGCAGTACTTC
TRBV10-3	.	.	TRBJ2-3	CAITAGSTDTQYF	TGTGCCATCACGGCAGGGAGCACAGATACGCAGTATTTT
TRBV4-3	.	TRBD2	TRBJ2-7	CASSSGLASYEQYF	TGCGCCAGCAGTTCCGGACTAGCTTCCTACGAGCAGTACTTC
TRBV4-3	once	.	TRBJ1-2	CASSRGGPNYGYTF	TGCGCCAGCAGCCGGGGGGGGCCTAACTATGGCTACACCTTC
TRBV9	.	.	TRBJ2-3	CASSVALEGIVTQYF	TGTGCCAGCAGCGTAGCTCTGGAGGGCATCGTTACGCAGTATTTT
TRBV2	once	TRBD2	TRBJ2-1	CASSPTGLAGAQQFF	TGTGCCAGCAGTCCCACCGGGCTAGCGGGAGCTCAGCAGTTCTTC
TRBV19	.	.	TRBJ1-2	CASSTGRGYGYTF	TGTGCCAGTAGTACAGGGAGGGGCTATGGCTACACCTTC
TRBV5-4	once	TRBD1	TRBJ2-5	CASSSRTGGMGTQYF	TGTGCCAGCAGCTCTCGGACAGGGGGCATGGGGACCCAGTACTTC
TRBV3-1/TRBV3-2	.	.	TRBJ1-1	CASSQDFGSNTEAFF	TGTGCCAGCAGCCAAGATTTTGGCAGTAACACTGAAGCTTTCTTT
TRBV28	.	.	TRBJ2-2	CASLQRPTGELFF	TGTGCCAGTTTACAGAGACCTACCGGGGAGCTGTTTTTT
TRBV14	once	.	TRBJ1-4	CASSQTGSGEKLFF	TGTGCCAGCAGCCAAACAGGGTCGGGGGAAAAACTGTTTTTT
TRBV25-1	.	.	TRBJ1-2	CASSSGQSPGYGYTF	TGTGCCAGCAGTAGCGGACAGAGCCCTGGCTATGGCTACACCTTC